This T cell receptor (beta chain) was captured by sequencing in a study of OX40 agonist ivuxolimab in advanced cancers. Generated by immunoSEQ multiplex PCR, the TCRdb table keeps only in-frame clones and is missing some. Seen here are around 35,000 clones, under 85% observed once, and the top ten hold 11%. With respect to this clone: Its specificity is not known.

Trimming stripped 1 base from V and 3 bases from J, with 13 bases between. This CDR3 is 16 amino acids long. Germline lookup yields CDR1 SGHDN and CDR2 FVKESK. Study findings and constraints: Patients with a partial response at 0.1-3.0 mg/kg had among the lowest clonal expansion.

This sequence joins TRBV14 and TRBJ2-4; perhaps TRBD2 as D (6 bases). The sequence came from an adult with an advanced solid tumor such as melanoma, head and neck, liver or kidney cancer. The specimen was CD4+ or CD8+ T cells sorted from blood, collected in a trial of the OX40 agonist ivuxolimab. CDR3 nucleotide sequence: TGTGCCAGCAGCCAAGCTCCCGCGGGGAACAAAAACATTCAGTACTTC. It specifies CASSQAPAGNKNIQYF.